These T cell receptor beta chains were read from a single sample in a study of blood T cell repertoires in COVID-19. The table came from immunoSEQ multiplex PCR; TCRdb's copy has only in-frame clones and leaves some out. The sample holds roughly 200,000 clones, approximately 86% seen once. The sample consisted of PBMCs or T cells enriched from blood (not recorded which). The receptors here all came from a woman aged 30 to 39 who had been exposed to COVID-19. Each CDR3 is given with its conserved first and last residue. The order of the fields is J gene, clone size, D gene, V gene, CDR3 protein, CDR3 DNA. The D gene is left open where the match is weak. Only some rows state a clone size, as once, few, many or a class for expanded clones.

>TRBJ2-1|-|-|TRBV9
CASSAAGNSYNEQFF
TGTGCCAGCAGCGCCGCGGGGAACTCCTACAATGAGCAGTTCTTC
>TRBJ2-7|-|-|TRBV18
CASSPQGSNSYEQYF
TGTGCCAGCTCACCACAGGGGTCAAATTCCTACGAGCAGTACTTC
>TRBJ2-3|-|TRBD2|TRBV13
CASRPTPPLLAGSTDTQYF
TGTGCCAGCAGGCCCACCCCCCCTTTGCTAGCGGGGAGCACAGATACGCAGTATTTT
>TRBJ2-1|-|-|TRBV29-1
CSVVRGGNEQFF
TGCAGCGTTGTCAGGGGCGGCAATGAGCAGTTCTTC
>TRBJ2-1|-|TRBD2|TRBV7-6
CASSPRTSGGGYEQFF
TGTGCCAGCAGCCCCCGCACTAGCGGGGGGGGGTATGAGCAGTTCTTC
>TRBJ2-1|-|TRBD1|TRBV11-3
CASRGDRVEYNEQFF
TGTGCCAGCAGGGGGGACAGGGTGGAATACAATGAGCAGTTCTTC
>TRBJ2-7|-|TRBD1|TRBV5-4
CASSGQQGNFYEQYF
TGTGCCAGCAGCGGGCAACAGGGGAACTTCTACGAGCAGTACTTC
>TRBJ2-7|-|TRBD2|TRBV11-2
CASSSGLVTYEQYF
TGTGCCAGCAGCTCGGGACTAGTTACGTACGAGCAGTACTTC
>TRBJ2-3|-|-|TRBV12-5
CASNRGGTDTQYF
TGTGCTAGCAACCGAGGAGGCACAGATACGCAGTATTTT
>TRBJ1-1|-|TRBD1|TRBV18
CASRQGAGEAFF
TGTGCCAGCAGGCAGGGGGCCGGTGAAGCTTTCTTT
>TRBJ1-5|-|-|TRBV12-3/TRBV12-4
CASSLPNQPQHF
TGTGCCAGCAGTTTACCAAATCAGCCCCAGCATTTT
>TRBJ1-2|-|TRBD1|TRBV5-8
CASSPGQGYGYTF
TGTGCCAGCAGCCCCGGACAGGGGTATGGCTACACCTTC
>TRBJ1-2|once|TRBD1|TRBV24-1
CAIAGQGGYGYTF
TGTGCCATCGCGGGACAGGGAGGATATGGCTACACCTTC
>TRBJ2-7|-|TRBD2|TRBV2
CASSAHSGGGIEQYF
TGTGCCAGCAGTGCCCATAGCGGGGGGGGCATCGAGCAGTACTTC
>TRBJ1-1|-|-|TRBV29-1
CSVQQSPGTEAFF
TGCAGCGTTCAACAGAGTCCGGGGACTGAAGCTTTCTTT
>TRBJ2-7|-|TRBD1|TRBV7-9
CASSLAGLSATGGNEQYF
TGTGCCAGCAGCTTAGCGGGCTTATCCGCGACAGGGGGCAACGAGCAGTACTTC
>TRBJ2-3|-|TRBD2|TRBV9
CASSGSGGLDTQYF
TGTGCCAGCAGCGGCAGCGGGGGGCTAGATACGCAGTATTTT
>TRBJ2-5|few|-|TRBV24-1
CATSDTWPQETQYF
TGTGCCACATCTGACACTTGGCCTCAAGAGACCCAGTACTTC
>TRBJ2-3|-|TRBD2|TRBV5-1
CASSLMTSGGRDTQYF
TGCGCCAGCAGCTTGATGACTAGCGGGGGGCGAGATACGCAGTATTTT
>TRBJ1-1|-|TRBD1|TRBV6-5
CASSYHANRGRAEAFF
TGTGCCAGCAGTTACCACGCGAACAGGGGCCGGGCTGAAGCTTTCTTT
>TRBJ2-7|once|-|TRBV23-1
CASSQSPARGQFSYEQYF
TGCGCCAGCAGTCAATCCCCCGCCAGGGGCCAATTCTCCTACGAGCAGTACTTC
>TRBJ1-4|-|-|TRBV30
CAWSGPQTRGEKLFF
TGTGCCTGGAGTGGTCCTCAAACGAGAGGGGAAAAACTGTTTTTT
>TRBJ1-2|-|TRBD1|TRBV5-6
CASSVRDRNNYGYTF
TGTGCCAGCAGCGTCCGGGACAGGAATAACTATGGCTACACCTTC
>TRBJ2-1|few|TRBD2|TRBV5-1
CASTTFTSGGASYNEQFF
TGCGCCAGCACCACTTTTACTAGCGGGGGGGCCTCTTACAATGAGCAGTTCTTC
>TRBJ1-6|-|-|TRBV27
CASSLYEGRSYNSPLHF
TGTGCCAGCAGTTTATACGAGGGTCGCTCCTATAATTCACCCCTCCACTTT